This entry is about one T cell receptor (beta chain). Sequence at one end of the junction differs from germline and may be a read error. Method: immunoSEQ multiplex PCR; TCRdb's copy keeps in-frame clones and lacks some. The top ten clones hold 2.8% of a sample with roughly 150,000 clones, around four fifths of them seen once. The sample originates from a study of blood T cell repertoires in COVID-19. Study-level background: The origin of the acute and convalescent COVID-19 samples was the United States, Italy and Spain.

CDR3 length: 15 amino acids. The V gene's germline CDR1 is MNHEY and CDR2 SMNVEV (reference sequence). Specimen: peripheral blood. V and J are TRBV27 and TRBJ2-7; 9 nucleotides match TRBD1. The source is a man in his 70s with acute or convalescent COVID-19. The CDR3 nucleotides read TGTGCCAGCGGTTTCGATACAGGGGGCCCCTACGAGCAGTACTTC. It codes for CASGFDTGGPYEQYF.